Detailed here is one T cell receptor beta chain. The data derive from a study of control samples from healthy donors and cancer patients. V lost 5 bases, J lost 2 bases, and 15 bases lay in between. Germline V gives CDR1 SGHVS, CDR2 FQNEAQ. This CDR3 spans 15 amino acids. Produced via immunoSEQ multiplex PCR; TCRdb's table is partial and in-frame only. This sample yields 170,000 or so clones, of which over 85% are seen a single time; 7.5% to 8.5% belongs to the top ten. This rearrangement joins TRBV7-8 to TRBJ1-1; no clear D gene. Sample: blood. The clonotype originates from a woman between 40 and 50 years old in good health. The CDR3 nucleotides read TGTGCCAGCAGCCGGAAGTATGGTACCAACACTGAAGCTTTCTTT. It translates to CASSRKYGTNTEAFF. Filled out from reference TRBV7-8 and TRBJ1-1, the complete variable domain reads GAGVSQSPRYKVAKRGQDVALRCDPISGHVSLFWYQQALGQGPEFLTYFQNEAQLDKSGLPSDRFFAERPEGSVSTLKIQRTQQEDSAVYLCASSRKYGTNTEAFFGQGTRLTVV.